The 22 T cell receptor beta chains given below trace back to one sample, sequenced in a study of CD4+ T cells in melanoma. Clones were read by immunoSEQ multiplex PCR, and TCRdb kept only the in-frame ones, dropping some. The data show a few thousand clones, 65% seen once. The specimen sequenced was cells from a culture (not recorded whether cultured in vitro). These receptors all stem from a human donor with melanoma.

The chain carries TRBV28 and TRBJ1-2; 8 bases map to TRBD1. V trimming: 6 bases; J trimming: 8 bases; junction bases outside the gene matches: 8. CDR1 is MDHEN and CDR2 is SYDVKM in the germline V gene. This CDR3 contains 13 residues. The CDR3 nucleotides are TGTGCCAGCAGCCCCGACAGGGGCTACGGCTACACCTTC. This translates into CASSPDRGYGYTF.

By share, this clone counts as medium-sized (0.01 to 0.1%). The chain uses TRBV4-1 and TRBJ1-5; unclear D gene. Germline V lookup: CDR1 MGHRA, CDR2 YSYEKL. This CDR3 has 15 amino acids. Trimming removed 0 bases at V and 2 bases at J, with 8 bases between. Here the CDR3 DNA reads TGCGCCAGCAGCCAAGAGGCGCCGGGCAATCAGCCCCAGCATTTT. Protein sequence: CASSQEAPGNQPQHF.

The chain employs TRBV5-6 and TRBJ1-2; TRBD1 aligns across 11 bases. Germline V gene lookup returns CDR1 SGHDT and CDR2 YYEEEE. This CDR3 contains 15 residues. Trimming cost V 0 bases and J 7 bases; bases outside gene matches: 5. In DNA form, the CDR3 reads TGTGCCAGCAGCTTGGCCGGACAGGGGGCCGGTGGCTACACCTTC. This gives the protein CASSLAGQGAGGYTF.

CDR3 DNA: TGCAGTTTTTTTAGCGGCACTGAAGCTTTCTTT. Protein product: CSFFSGTEAFF. This chain links TRBV20-1 with TRBJ1-1; D ambiguous. CDR3 size: 11 residues. Trimming took off 8 bases at V and 4 bases at J, with 11 bases between the two ends. CDR1 DFQATT and CDR2 SNEGSKA come from the germline V gene (reference sequence).

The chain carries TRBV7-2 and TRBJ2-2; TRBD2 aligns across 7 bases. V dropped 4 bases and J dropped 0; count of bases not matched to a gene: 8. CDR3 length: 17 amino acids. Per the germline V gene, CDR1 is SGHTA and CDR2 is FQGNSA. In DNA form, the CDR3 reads TGTGCCAGCAGCTCACTCGGCGGGGGAGCGAACACCGGGGAGCTGTTTTTT. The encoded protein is CASSSLGGGANTGELFF.

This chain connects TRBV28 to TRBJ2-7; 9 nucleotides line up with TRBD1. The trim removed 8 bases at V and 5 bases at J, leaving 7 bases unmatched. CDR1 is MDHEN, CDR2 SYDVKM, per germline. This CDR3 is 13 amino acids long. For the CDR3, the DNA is TGTGCCAGCGGCCCGGGACAGGGAAACGAGCAGTACTTC. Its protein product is CASGPGQGNEQYF. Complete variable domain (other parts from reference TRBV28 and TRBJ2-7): DVKVTQSSRYLVKRTGEKVFLECVQDMDHENMFWYRQDPGLGLRLIYFSYDVKMKEKGDIPEGYSVSREKKERFSLILESASTNQTSMYLCASGPGQGNEQYFGPGTRLTVT.

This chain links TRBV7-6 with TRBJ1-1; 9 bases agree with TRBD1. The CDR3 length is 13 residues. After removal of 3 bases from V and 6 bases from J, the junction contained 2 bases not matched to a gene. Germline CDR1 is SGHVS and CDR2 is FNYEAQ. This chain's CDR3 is CASSLGQGSEAFF. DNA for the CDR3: TGTGCCAGCAGCTTGGGACAGGGTTCTGAAGCTTTCTTT.

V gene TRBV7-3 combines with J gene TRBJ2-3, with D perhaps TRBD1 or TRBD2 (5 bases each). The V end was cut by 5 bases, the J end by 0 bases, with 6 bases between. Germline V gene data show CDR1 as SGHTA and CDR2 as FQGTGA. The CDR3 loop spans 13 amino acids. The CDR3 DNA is TGTGCCAGCAGCAGGGACAGCACAGATACGCAGTATTTT. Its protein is CASSRDSTDTQYF.

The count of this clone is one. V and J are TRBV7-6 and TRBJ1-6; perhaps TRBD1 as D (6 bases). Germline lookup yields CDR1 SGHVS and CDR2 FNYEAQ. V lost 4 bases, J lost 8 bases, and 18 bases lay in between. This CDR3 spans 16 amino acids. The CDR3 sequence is CASSSYPGDNDSPLHF. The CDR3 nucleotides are TGTGCCAGCAGCTCTTATCCAGGGGATAACGATTCACCCCTCCACTTT.

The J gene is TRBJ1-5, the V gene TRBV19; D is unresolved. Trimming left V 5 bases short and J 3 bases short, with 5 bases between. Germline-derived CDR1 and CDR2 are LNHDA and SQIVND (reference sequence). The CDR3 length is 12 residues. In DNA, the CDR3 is TGTGCCAGTAGTGGGCACAATCAGCCCCAGCATTTT. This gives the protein CASSGHNQPQHF.

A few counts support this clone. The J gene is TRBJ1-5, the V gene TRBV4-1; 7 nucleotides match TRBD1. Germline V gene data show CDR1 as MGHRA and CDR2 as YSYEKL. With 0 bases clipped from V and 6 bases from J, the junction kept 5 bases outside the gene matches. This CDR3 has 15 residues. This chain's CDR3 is CASSQESGGGQPQHF. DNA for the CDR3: TGCGCCAGCAGCCAAGAGTCAGGGGGTGGTCAGCCCCAGCATTTT.

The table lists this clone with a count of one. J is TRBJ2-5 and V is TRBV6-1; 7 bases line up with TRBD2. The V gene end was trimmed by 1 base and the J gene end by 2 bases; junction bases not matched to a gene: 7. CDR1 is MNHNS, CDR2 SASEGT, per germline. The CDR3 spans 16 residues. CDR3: CASSEGGGIGQETQYF. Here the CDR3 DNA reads TGTGCCAGCAGTGAAGGGGGGGGAATCGGGCAAGAGACCCAGTACTTC.

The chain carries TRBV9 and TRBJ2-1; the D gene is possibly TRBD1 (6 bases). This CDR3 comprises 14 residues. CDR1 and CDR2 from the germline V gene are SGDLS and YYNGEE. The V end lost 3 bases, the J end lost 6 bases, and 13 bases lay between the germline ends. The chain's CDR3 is CASSGTNRVNEQFF. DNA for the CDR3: TGTGCCAGCAGCGGGACCAACAGGGTCAATGAGCAGTTCTTC.

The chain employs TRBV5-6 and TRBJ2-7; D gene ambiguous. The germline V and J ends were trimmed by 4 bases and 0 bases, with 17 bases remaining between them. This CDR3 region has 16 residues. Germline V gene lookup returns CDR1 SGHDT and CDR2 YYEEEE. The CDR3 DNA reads TGTGCCAGCAGCCTCCGCCCTACAGCTTACTCCTACGAGCAGTACTTC. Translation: CASSLRPTAYSYEQYF.

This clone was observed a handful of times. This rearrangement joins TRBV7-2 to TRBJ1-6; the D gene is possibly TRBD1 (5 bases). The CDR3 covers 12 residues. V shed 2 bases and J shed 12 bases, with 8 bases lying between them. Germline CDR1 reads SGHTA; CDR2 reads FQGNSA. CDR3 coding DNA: TGTGCCAGCAGCTTATGGGGGGTACCCCTCCACTTT. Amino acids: CASSLWGVPLHF.

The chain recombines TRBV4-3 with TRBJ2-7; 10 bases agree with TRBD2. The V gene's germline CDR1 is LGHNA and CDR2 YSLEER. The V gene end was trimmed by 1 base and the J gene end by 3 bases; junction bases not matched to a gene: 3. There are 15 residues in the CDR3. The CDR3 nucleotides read TGCGCCAGCAGCCAAGGGGCTAGCGGGGGCTACGAGCAGTACTTC. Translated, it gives CASSQGASGGYEQYF.

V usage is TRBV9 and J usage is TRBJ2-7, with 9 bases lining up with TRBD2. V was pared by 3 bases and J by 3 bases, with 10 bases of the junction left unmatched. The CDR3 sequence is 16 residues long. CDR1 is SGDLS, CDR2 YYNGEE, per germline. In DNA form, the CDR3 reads TGTGCCAGCAGCGCCTCTAGCGGGGAACCTTACTACGAGCAGTACTTC. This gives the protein CASSASSGEPYYEQYF.

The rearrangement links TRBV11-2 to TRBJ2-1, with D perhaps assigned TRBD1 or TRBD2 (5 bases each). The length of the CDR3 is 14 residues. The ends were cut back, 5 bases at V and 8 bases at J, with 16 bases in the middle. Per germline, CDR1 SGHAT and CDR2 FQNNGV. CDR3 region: CASSPFQRDHEQFF. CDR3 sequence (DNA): TGTGCCAGCAGCCCCTTTCAGAGGGACCATGAGCAGTTCTTC.

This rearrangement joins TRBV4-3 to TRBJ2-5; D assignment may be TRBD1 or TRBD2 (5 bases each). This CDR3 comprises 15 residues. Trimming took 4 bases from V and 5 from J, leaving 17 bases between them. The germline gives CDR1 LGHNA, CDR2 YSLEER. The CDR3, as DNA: TGCGCCAGCAGCCTTGGGACGGCGCAGGTGGAGACCCAGTACTTC. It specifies CASSLGTAQVETQYF.

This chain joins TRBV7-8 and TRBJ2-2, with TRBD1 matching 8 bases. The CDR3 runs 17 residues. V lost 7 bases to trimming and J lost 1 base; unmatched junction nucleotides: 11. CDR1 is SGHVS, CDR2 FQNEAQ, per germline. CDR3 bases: TGTGCCAGCATCCCCCCCCCAGGGACAGGGAACACCGGGGAGCTGTTTTTT. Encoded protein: CASIPPPGTGNTGELFF.

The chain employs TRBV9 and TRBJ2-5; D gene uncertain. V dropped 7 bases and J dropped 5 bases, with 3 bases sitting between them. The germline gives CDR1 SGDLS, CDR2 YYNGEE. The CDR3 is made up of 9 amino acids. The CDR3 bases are TGTGCCAGCGGGGAGACCCAGTACTTC. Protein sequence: CASGETQYF.

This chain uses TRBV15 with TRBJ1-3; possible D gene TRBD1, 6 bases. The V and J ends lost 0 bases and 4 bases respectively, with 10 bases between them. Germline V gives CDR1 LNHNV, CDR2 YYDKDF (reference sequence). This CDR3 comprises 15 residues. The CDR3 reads CATSRDQGPGNTIYF. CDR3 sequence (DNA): TGTGCCACCAGCAGAGACCAGGGGCCCGGAAACACCATATATTTT.